Each of the 28 T cell receptor beta chains below was sequenced from the same sample in a study of T cell changes during pregnancy in multiple sclerosis. Method: immunoSEQ multiplex PCR; TCRdb's copy keeps in-frame clones and lacks some. The sample consists of about 41,000 clones, roughly nine tenths of them appearing once. Specimen: CD4+ T cells from peripheral blood mononuclear cells, collected in the first trimester of pregnancy. The receptors stem from a female donor with multiple sclerosis, enrolled in a pregnancy study.

V gene TRBV18 combines with J gene TRBJ1-5; D possibly corresponds to TRBD1 (6 bases). CDR3 length: 16 amino acids. Germline V gene sequence: CDR1 KGHSH, CDR2 LQKENI. Between the trimmed V and J ends, which lost 4 bases and 5 bases, there was a span of 18 bases. The CDR3 bases are TGTGCCAGCTCACTACAAGAGGGGGGGCTTGATCAGCCCCAGCATTTT. Its protein product is CASSLQEGGLDQPQHF.

V and J are TRBV11-2 and TRBJ2-1, with a tentative D call TRBD2 (6 bases). The germline V gene has CDR1 SGHAT and CDR2 FQNNGV. V lost 2 bases and J lost 4, with 12 bases in between. The CDR3 length is 15 residues. Here the CDR3 reads CASSLRREKYNEQFF. CDR3 coding DNA: TGTGCCAGCAGCTTACGACGGGAGAAGTACAATGAGCAGTTCTTC. Drawing the rest from reference TRBV11-2 and TRBJ2-1, the complete variable domain is EAGVAQSPRYKIIEKRQSVAFWCNPISGHATLYWYQQILGQGPKLLIQFQNNGVVDDSQLPKDRFSAERLKGVDSTLKIQPAKLEDSAVYLCASSLRREKYNEQFFGPGTRLTVL.

The V call is TRBV15, the J call TRBJ2-1; 11 bases agree with TRBD1. This CDR3 is built from 15 residues. V trimming: 1 base; J trimming: 10 bases; junction bases outside the gene matches: 6. Germline lookup yields CDR1 LNHNV and CDR2 YYDKDF (reference sequence). Here the CDR3 DNA reads TGTGCCACCAGCAGAGTAGGACAGGGGGCTGAGGAGCAGTTCTTC. Translating it yields CATSRVGQGAEEQFF.

This clone was counted a few times. The chain employs TRBV14 and TRBJ2-3; 7 bases are shared with TRBD2. Per germline, CDR1 SGHDN and CDR2 FVKESK. This CDR3 is 16 amino acids long. V lost 3 bases, J lost 0 bases, and 6 bases stayed unmatched. CDR3 residues: CASSQGGTGSTDTQYF. CDR3 sequence (DNA): TGTGCCAGCAGCCAGGGGGGGACGGGAAGCACAGATACGCAGTATTTT.

V usage is TRBV7-2 and J usage is TRBJ2-7; TRBD2 matches 13 bases. In germline, CDR1 is SGHTA, CDR2 FQGNSA. After removal of 5 bases from V and 7 bases from J, the junction contained 8 bases not matched to a gene. This CDR3 is 15 amino acids long. This CDR3 is CASSQQLAGGREQYF. As DNA, the CDR3 is TGTGCCAGCAGCCAACAACTAGCGGGAGGGCGAGAGCAGTACTTC.

The chain couples TRBV7-9 to TRBJ2-6; no definite D call. Per germline, CDR1 SEHNR and CDR2 FQNEAQ (reference sequence). The CDR3 length is 15 residues. Trimming shortened V by 2 bases and J by 1 base, and 6 bases separated the two germline ends. The CDR3 sequence is CASSLRGSGANVLTF. The CDR3 DNA is TGTGCCAGCAGCTTAAGAGGTTCTGGGGCCAACGTCCTGACTTTC. Drawing the rest from reference TRBV7-9 and TRBJ2-6, the complete variable domain is DTGVSQNPRHKITKRGQNVTFRCDPISEHNRLYWYRQTLGQGPEFLTYFQNEAQLEKSRLLSDRFSAERPKGSFSTLEIQRTEQGDSAMYLCASSLRGSGANVLTFGAGSRLTVL.

Regarding this clone: Germline and junction disagree at one end, which may indicate a read error. This sequence joins TRBV27 and TRBJ2-7, with a tentative D call TRBD2 (6 bases). The CDR3 consists of 14 residues. The germline gives CDR1 MNHEY, CDR2 SMNVEV (reference sequence). CDR3 region: CASRLTSLSNEQYF. The CDR3 nucleotides are TGTGCCAGCAGACTTACTAGCCTCTCCAACGAGCAGTACTTC.

The chain links TRBV7-2 to TRBJ2-3, with a possible D match to TRBD1 (8 bases). CDR1 is SGHTA and CDR2 is FQGNSA in the germline V gene. The V end was cut by 5 bases, the J end by 1 base, with 16 bases between. This CDR3 is built from 16 residues. This CDR3 reads CASSQGAGAGTDTQYF. The CDR3 coding sequence is TGTGCCAGCAGCCAGGGGGCGGGAGCAGGCACAGATACGCAGTATTTT.

This clone was counted only a few times. The chain joins TRBV14 to TRBJ2-3; TRBD2 agrees at 9 bases. Germline assignment: CDR1 SGHDN and CDR2 FVKESK. The CDR3 is made up of 17 amino acids. The J segment lost 5 bases and the V segment lost 1 base, leaving 10 bases of the junction unmatched. CDR3 protein: CASSQGGGRAWEDTQYF. The DNA for the CDR3 is TGTGCCAGCAGCCAAGGTGGCGGGAGGGCCTGGGAAGATACGCAGTATTTT. Full variable domain (missing parts from reference TRBV14 and TRBJ2-3): EAGVTQFPSHSVIEKGQTVTLRCDPISGHDNLYWYRRVMGKEIKFLLHFVKESKQDESGMPNNRFLAERTGGTYSTLKVQPAELEDSGVYFCASSQGGGRAWEDTQYFGPGTRLTVL.

CDR3 sequence: CASSLGLAGGQETQYF. In DNA, the CDR3 is TGTGCCAGCAGCTTAGGGCTAGCGGGAGGACAAGAGACCCAGTACTTC. This rearrangement joins TRBV7-2 to TRBJ2-5, with 11 nucleotides matching TRBD2. From germline, CDR1 is SGHTA and CDR2 FQGNSA. This CDR3 is 16 amino acids long. V lost 1 base, J lost 2 bases, and 3 bases stayed unmatched.

The genes are TRBV7-2 and TRBJ2-7; 7 bases are shared with TRBD1. Germline CDR1 SGHTA, CDR2 FQGNSA. The CDR3 is made up of 14 amino acids. V gave up 7 bases and J gave up 7 bases; unmatched junction bases: 13. CDR3 sequence (DNA): TGTGCCAGCACGGGACAGCCACTTATGGTGGAGCAGTACTTC. Its translation: CASTGQPLMVEQYF.

This clone showed up just once. V gene TRBV7-3 combines with J gene TRBJ2-3, with 10 bases identical to TRBD2. CDR3 length: 16 residues. The junction had 12 bases not matched to a gene; V was cut back by 5 bases and J by 7 bases. CDR1 and CDR2 (germline): SGHTA, FQGTGA. This CDR3 reads CASSPKSSGSPNTQYF. In DNA form, the CDR3 reads TGTGCCAGCAGCCCCAAGTCTAGCGGGAGTCCAAATACGCAGTATTTT.

This sequence joins TRBV11-3 and TRBJ1-3, with D maybe TRBD1 (6 bases). CDR3 length: 15 residues. Trimming removed 5 bases at V and 5 bases at J, with 16 bases between. The germline V gene has CDR1 SGHNT and CDR2 YENEEA. CDR3 protein: CASSRTGGRRNTIYF. CDR3 sequence (DNA): TGTGCCAGCAGCCGGACCGGGGGGCGAAGAAACACCATATATTTT.

The chain couples TRBV18 to TRBJ2-7; 10 bases map to TRBD1. This CDR3 has 17 amino acids. Germline-derived CDR1 and CDR2 are KGHSH and LQKENI. The junction had 10 bases not matched to a gene; V was cut back by 3 bases and J by 2 bases. Here the CDR3 DNA reads TGTGCCAGCTCACCCAATTCCCTCGGGACAGGGGCCTACGAGCAGTACTTC. Its translation: CASSPNSLGTGAYEQYF.

A single count supports this clone. The chain joins TRBV21-1 to TRBJ2-1; TRBD2 is the table's D call, not checked against the DNA. TRBV21-1 is a pseudogene locus. The CDR3 is 16 amino acids. The CDR3 region is CASSPRSVGNTREQFF. CDR3 coding DNA: TGTGCCAGCAGCCCTCGTTCCGTCGGGAATACCCGTGAGCAGTTCTTC.

This rearrangement joins TRBV5-4 to TRBJ2-5, with 10 bases that match TRBD1. The length of the CDR3 is 16 residues. V was pared by 4 bases and J by 5 bases, with 11 bases of the junction left unmatched. The germline V gene encodes CDR1 SGHNT and CDR2 YYREEE (reference sequence). CDR3 in DNA: TGTGCCAGCAGCCCGAACCGGGACAGGGGAATTGAGACCCAGTACTTC. Protein: CASSPNRDRGIETQYF. Variable domain in full (rest from reference TRBV5-4 and TRBJ2-5): ETGVTQSPTHLIKTRGQQVTLRCSSQSGHNTVSWYQQALGQGPQFIFQYYREEENGRGNFPPRFSGLQFPNYSSELNVNALELDDSALYLCASSPNRDRGIETQYFGPGTRLLVL.

The rearrangement uses TRBV28 and TRBJ1-4, with 9 nucleotides matching TRBD1. Germline CDR1 is MDHEN and CDR2 is SYDVKM. V lost 3 bases and J lost 8; bases outside the gene matches: 10. The CDR3 sequence is 16 residues long. This CDR3 is CASSLEGTGYREKLFF. CDR3 nucleotides: TGTGCCAGCAGTTTGGAAGGGACAGGGTATCGGGAAAAACTGTTTTTT.

This chain connects TRBV4-3 to TRBJ2-7; TRBD1 matches at 7 bases. This CDR3 spans 15 amino acids. Germline V CDR1 and CDR2: LGHNA, YSLEER. The V gene end was trimmed by 3 bases and the J gene end by 2 bases; junction bases not matched to a gene: 7. The DNA of the CDR3 is TGCGCCAGCAGCCAGAGGGGGACAGCTCCCTACGAGCAGTACTTC. It specifies CASSQRGTAPYEQYF.

This rearrangement joins TRBV28 to TRBJ1-1; the D gene is possibly TRBD1 (5 bases). The CDR3 loop spans 15 amino acids. From germline, CDR1 is MDHEN and CDR2 SYDVKM. The ends were cut back, 8 bases at V and 4 bases at J, with 20 bases in the middle. This chain's CDR3 is CASRLSLGGGTEAFF. The CDR3 bases are TGTGCCAGCCGCCTGAGTCTGGGGGGTGGCACTGAAGCTTTCTTT.

The chain has TRBV29-1 and TRBJ1-2, with 11 bases aligning to TRBD1. This CDR3 contains 14 residues. V lost 3 bases and J lost 7; bases outside the gene matches: 7. Looked up from germline, CDR1 is SQVTM and CDR2 is ANQGSEA. The CDR3 nucleotides are TGCAGCGTTGAGGGGGACAGGGGGTTGGCTGGCTACACCTTC. Translation: CSVEGDRGLAGYTF.

V is TRBV2 and J is TRBJ2-7; D not certain. The V end lost 6 bases, the J end lost 0 bases, and 12 bases lay between the germline ends. Germline lookup yields CDR1 SNHLY and CDR2 FYNNEI. This CDR3 comprises 14 residues. The CDR3 coding sequence is TGTGCCAGCAGGGGCGACCAAAGCTCCTACGAGCAGTACTTC. Translation gives CASRGDQSSYEQYF.

This clone is a singleton in its sample. The rearrangement links TRBV25-1 to TRBJ2-7; 9 positions match TRBD1. Germline-derived CDR1 and CDR2 are MGHDK and SYGVNS. V lost 8 bases, J lost 6 bases, and 8 bases stayed unmatched. The CDR3 runs to 13 residues. The CDR3 protein is CASSGGQGAEQYF. The DNA for the CDR3 is TGTGCCAGCTCGGGGGGACAGGGAGCCGAGCAGTACTTC.

The V gene is TRBV5-1, the J gene TRBJ2-2, with 7 bases identical to TRBD1. Germline lookup yields CDR1 SGHRS and CDR2 YFSETQ. With V trimmed by 1 base and J by 7 bases, 13 bases remained unmatched. The CDR3 length is 17 residues. The CDR3 DNA sequence: TGCGCCAGCAGCTTGAGAGGGGGCCCGAGAGACATCGGGGAGCTGTTTTTT. It codes for CASSLRGGPRDIGELFF.

The chain recombines TRBV19 with TRBJ1-5; 10 nucleotides line up with TRBD1. Per germline, CDR1 LNHDA and CDR2 SQIVND (reference sequence). The CDR3 spans 15 residues. V was clipped by 5 bases and J by 1 base; unmatched bases: 2. This CDR3 reads CASSGTGASNQPQHF. The CDR3 bases are TGTGCCAGTAGTGGGACAGGGGCCAGCAATCAGCCCCAGCATTTT.

This sequence joins TRBV27 and TRBJ2-7; D possibly corresponds to TRBD2 (6 bases). V lost 9 bases and J 2 bases, leaving 11 bases between the germline ends. Per germline, CDR1 MNHEY and CDR2 SMNVEV (reference sequence). CDR3 length: 12 residues. Here the CDR3 reads CASRRGAYEQYF. CDR3 nucleotide sequence: TGTGCCAGTCGGCGGGGCGCCTACGAGCAGTACTTC.

The chain employs TRBV29-1 and TRBJ1-4, with 9 bases lining up with TRBD1. V shed 4 bases, J shed 7 bases, and the junction held 7 bases outside the gene matches. This CDR3 region has 14 residues. CDR1 and CDR2 from the germline V gene are SQVTM and ANQGSEA. CDR3 amino acids: CSVAWTGVTEKLFF. The CDR3 DNA follows: TGCAGCGTTGCCTGGACAGGGGTCACTGAAAAACTGTTTTTT.

This chain uses TRBV6-6 with TRBJ1-2; 9 nucleotides line up with TRBD1. Germline-derived CDR1 and CDR2 are MNHNY and SVGAGI (reference sequence). V trimming: 2 bases; J trimming: 7 bases; junction bases outside the gene matches: 8. The CDR3 spans 15 residues. The CDR3 DNA reads TGTGCCAGCAGTTACCCGGGACAGGGCCAAGGTGGCTACACCTTC. It specifies CASSYPGQGQGGYTF.

The genes are TRBV27 and TRBJ2-2, with TRBD1 identical over 8 bases. Germline trimming cut 2 bases from V and 8 bases from J; bases unmatched to any gene: 16. The CDR3 loop spans 18 amino acids. Looked up from germline, CDR1 is MNHEY and CDR2 is SMNVEV (reference sequence). CDR3 in amino acids: CASSLVGGGQGLRGELFF. As DNA, the CDR3 is TGTGCCAGCAGTTTAGTGGGAGGCGGACAGGGTTTGAGGGGGGAGCTGTTTTTT.